These 24 T cell receptor beta chains were sequenced from one sample in a study of OX40 agonist ivuxolimab in advanced cancers. The assay was immunoSEQ multiplex PCR, and TCRdb's table has in-frame clones only and misses some. Here the sample spans over 55,000 clones, 80% to 90% being singletons. Sequencing used CD4+ or CD8+ T cells sorted from blood, obtained in a trial of the OX40 agonist ivuxolimab. The receptors originated from an adult with an advanced solid tumor such as melanoma, head and neck, liver or kidney cancer.

The chain has TRBV5-1 and TRBJ2-1; 10 bases match TRBD1. The germline gives CDR1 SGHRS, CDR2 YFSETQ. This CDR3 contains 17 residues. Trimming cost V 3 bases and J 5 bases; bases outside gene matches: 11. The CDR3 spells CASSWGTGVFSNNEQFF. The CDR3 nucleotides read TGCGCCAGCAGCTGGGGGACAGGGGTTTTTTCTAACAATGAGCAGTTCTTC.

The chain carries TRBV6-5 and TRBJ1-4, with D unresolved. Trimming took off 2 bases at V and 6 bases at J, with 13 bases between the two ends. The CDR3 consists of 15 residues. Germline values: CDR1 MNHEY, CDR2 SVGAGI. CDR3 amino acids: CASSYSGKLDEKLFF. CDR3 bases: TGTGCCAGCAGTTACAGCGGGAAATTGGATGAAAAACTGTTTTTT.

The chain joins TRBV7-2 to TRBJ1-1; no clear D. V lost 5 bases and J 4 bases, leaving 11 bases between the germline ends. The V gene's germline CDR1 is SGHTA and CDR2 FQGNSA. The CDR3 loop spans 13 amino acids. The CDR3 protein is CASSDRQATEAFF. The CDR3 DNA is TGTGCCAGCAGCGATCGACAAGCCACTGAAGCTTTCTTT.

The CDR3 region is CASSQGPGGGSPLHF. The CDR3 region has the DNA TGTGCCAGCAGCCAAGGTCCGGGAGGAGGTTCACCCCTCCACTTT. The chain has TRBV14 and TRBJ1-6; D is ambiguous. The V end was cut by 1 base, the J end by 9 bases, with 13 bases between. In germline, CDR1 is SGHDN, CDR2 FVKESK. The CDR3 is 15 residues long.

This clone was counted a single time. This rearrangement joins TRBV5-1 to TRBJ2-2; D is perhaps TRBD1 (6 bases). Germline V gene lookup returns CDR1 SGHRS and CDR2 YFSETQ. V lost 4 bases and J 1 base, leaving 11 bases between the germline ends. CDR3 size: 15 residues. CDR3: CASSHGTLNTGELFF. As DNA, the CDR3 is TGCGCCAGCAGCCACGGGACATTGAACACCGGGGAGCTGTTTTTT.

The chain couples TRBV7-9 to TRBJ2-3; 11 positions agree with TRBD2. Trimming removed 0 bases from V and 5 bases from J; junction bases left unmatched: 13. The CDR3 runs to 19 residues. Germline V gives CDR1 SEHNR, CDR2 FQNEAQ (reference sequence). For the CDR3, the DNA is TGTGCCAGCAGCTTAGCGAACCTAGCGGGGGGCCTTCCCCAAGATACGCAGTATTTT. This encodes CASSLANLAGGLPQDTQYF.

By its share, this clone is medium-sized. This sequence joins TRBV7-2 and TRBJ2-7; the match to TRBD2 covers 7 bases. In germline, CDR1 is SGHTA, CDR2 FQGNSA. The CDR3 contains 15 residues. V lost 5 bases and J lost 7; bases outside the gene matches: 14. CDR3 residues: CASSPRGLQNGEQYF. DNA for the CDR3: TGTGCCAGCAGCCCCCGGGGACTACAAAATGGGGAGCAGTACTTC. The entire variable domain, with the rest obtained from reference TRBV7-2 and TRBJ2-7, is as follows: GAGVSQSPSNKVTEKGKDVELRCDPISGHTALYWYRQSLGQGLEFLIYFQGNSAPDKSGLPSDRFSAERTGGSVSTLTIQRTQQEDSAVYLCASSPRGLQNGEQYFGPGTRLTVT.

The CDR3: CASSLGGLGEQYF. CDR3 coding DNA: TGTGCCAGCAGTTTAGGGGGGCTTGGCGAGCAGTACTTC. The rearrangement links TRBV27 to TRBJ2-7; D tentatively reads TRBD1 or TRBD2 (6 bases each). This CDR3 has 13 amino acids. Germline loops: CDR1 MNHEY, CDR2 SMNVEV (reference sequence). Trimming left V 2 bases short and J 6 bases short, with 11 bases between.

The chain combines TRBV14 with TRBJ2-7; TRBD2 agrees at 13 bases. J lost 6 bases, V lost 2 bases, and 4 bases had no gene match. This CDR3 contains 15 residues. Germline CDR1 reads SGHDN; CDR2 reads FVKESK. The CDR3: CASSQLGLAGFEQYF. The CDR3, as DNA: TGTGCCAGCAGCCAATTGGGACTAGCGGGGTTCGAGCAGTACTTC.

This chain uses TRBV5-1 with TRBJ2-7, with D uncertain. The CDR3 length is 14 residues. Trimming took 4 bases from V and 1 from J, leaving 12 bases between them. Germline CDR1 and CDR2: SGHRS and YFSETQ. CDR3 DNA: TGCGCCAGCAGCCATCCGACGAATTCCTACGAGCAGTACTTC. It translates to CASSHPTNSYEQYF.

The rearrangement uses TRBV18 and TRBJ2-7; TRBD2 agrees at 8 bases. The germline gives CDR1 KGHSH, CDR2 LQKENI. The CDR3 contains 17 residues. V gave up 0 bases and J gave up 1 base; unmatched junction bases: 8. The CDR3 reads CASSPPAISGTSYEQYF. The CDR3 DNA sequence: TGTGCCAGCTCACCACCGGCTATTAGCGGGACGTCCTACGAGCAGTACTTC.

This chain connects TRBV6-1 to TRBJ1-5; D not resolved. V lost 4 bases and J lost 5, with 15 bases in between. Germline-derived CDR1 and CDR2 are MNHNS and SASEGT. The CDR3 covers 15 residues. The CDR3 DNA follows: TGTGCCAGCAGTGTAGGACTGGGATCTCATCAGCCCCAGCATTTT. Its translation is CASSVGLGSHQPQHF.

This clone was recorded many times. This chain links TRBV28 with TRBJ1-2; 9 nucleotides line up with TRBD1. Germline-derived CDR1 and CDR2 are MDHEN and SYDVKM. V lost 2 bases and J lost 14; bases outside the gene matches: 12. This CDR3 has 14 residues. CDR3: CASSLSGTGFVITF. In DNA, the CDR3 is TGTGCCAGCAGTTTAAGCGGGACAGGGTTTGTTATAACCTTC.

The gene calls are TRBV5-5 and TRBJ1-2, with a tentative D call TRBD1 (6 bases). V shed 6 bases and J shed 5 bases, with 20 bases lying between them. The CDR3 contains 15 residues. The germline gives CDR1 SGHKS, CDR2 YYEKEE (reference sequence). CDR3 sequence (DNA): TGTGCCAGCAAAAGCCCCGGGGGCGCAGAGTATGGCTACACCTTC. Translated, it gives CASKSPGGAEYGYTF. The whole variable domain, remainder taken from reference TRBV5-5 and TRBJ1-2, is DAGVTQSPTHLIKTRGQQVTLRCSPISGHKSVSWYQQVLGQGPQFIFQYYEKEERGRGNFPDRFSARQFPNYSSELNVNALLLGDSALYLCASKSPGGAEYGYTFGSGTRLTVV.

The genes are TRBV29-1 and TRBJ1-2; D perhaps matches TRBD1 (5 bases). The V gene's germline CDR1 is SQVTM and CDR2 ANQGSEA. Trimming took off 0 bases at V and 7 bases at J, with 15 bases between the two ends. The CDR3 sequence is 14 residues long. CDR3 residues: CSVEDRAGSSGYTF. The CDR3 DNA is TGCAGCGTTGAAGATCGGGCAGGGTCTTCTGGCTACACCTTC.

The chain has TRBV2 and TRBJ1-1, with 7 nucleotides matching TRBD1. J gave up 1 base and V 4 bases, and 3 bases lay outside the gene matches. The germline V gene has CDR1 SNHLY and CDR2 FYNNEI. This CDR3 spans 14 amino acids. CDR3 region: CASSAWTGNTEAFF. CDR3 DNA sequence: TGTGCCAGCAGTGCCTGGACAGGGAACACTGAAGCTTTCTTT.

V gene TRBV7-3 combines with J gene TRBJ2-5; TRBD1 might be the D (6 bases). The DNA end lines up better with TRBJ2-7; the J call may be wrong. CDR1 SGHTA and CDR2 FQGTGA come from the germline V gene. CDR3 length: 13 residues. The chain's CDR3 is CASSLQQGYEQYF. The CDR3 DNA sequence: TGTGCCAGCAGCTTACAACAGGGTTACGAGCAGTACTTC.

This clone was picked up a small number of times. The chain recombines TRBV6-6 with TRBJ1-1, with TRBD1 identical over 9 bases. V lost 5 bases, J lost 9 bases, and 4 bases stayed unmatched. Germline V gene data show CDR1 as MNHNY and CDR2 as SVGAGI (reference sequence). The CDR3 runs 12 residues. The CDR3 here is CASSRDRVQAFF. The CDR3 nucleotides read TGTGCCAGCAGTCGGGACAGGGTACAAGCTTTCTTT.

This clone was seen a handful of times. V gene TRBV6-1 combines with J gene TRBJ1-5, with no clear D. CDR3 length equals 13 residues. V lost 7 bases and J 2 bases, leaving 9 bases between the germline ends. Germline CDR1 is MNHNS and CDR2 is SASEGT. The CDR3 DNA is TGTGCCAGCAAATCGGCTGGCAATCAGCCCCAGCATTTT. Protein sequence: CASKSAGNQPQHF.

The V call is TRBV14, the J call TRBJ2-3, with D maybe TRBD2 (6 bases). CDR3 size: 16 residues. Germline assignment: CDR1 SGHDN and CDR2 FVKESK. V lost 0 bases and J 1 base, leaving 11 bases between the germline ends. CDR3 in amino acids: CASSQDLWGGTDTQYF. CDR3 coding DNA: TGTGCCAGCAGCCAAGATCTCTGGGGGGGCACAGATACGCAGTATTTT.

This clone appeared a single time. CDR3 nucleotides: TGTGCCAGCAGCTTATGGCGGGGGATGAACACTGAAGCTTTCTTT. Amino acid sequence: CASSLWRGMNTEAFF. The genes are TRBV7-2 and TRBJ1-1, with D possibly matching TRBD1 (5 bases). V was shortened by 2 bases and J by 0 bases, with 10 bases between the two germline ends. Germline loops: CDR1 SGHTA, CDR2 FQGNSA. The CDR3 runs 15 residues. The full variable domain, completed using reference TRBV7-2 and TRBJ1-1, is GAGVSQSPSNKVTEKGKDVELRCDPISGHTALYWYRQSLGQGLEFLIYFQGNSAPDKSGLPSDRFSAERTGGSVSTLTIQRTQQEDSAVYLCASSLWRGMNTEAFFGQGTRLTVV.

This chain uses TRBV30 with TRBJ2-2; D not certain. The germline V gene has CDR1 GTSNPN and CDR2 SVGIG (reference sequence). This CDR3 comprises 14 residues. The V gene lost 2 bases and the J gene lost 5 bases, with 12 bases spanning the gap. For the CDR3, the DNA is TGTGCCTGGAGTCCGGGCGGTGGGACCGGGGAGCTGTTTTTT. Translating it yields CAWSPGGGTGELFF.

The chain links TRBV10-1 to TRBJ1-1; D gene uncertain. The V gene's germline CDR1 is WNHNN and CDR2 SYGVQD (reference sequence). Trimming shortened V by 2 bases and J by 8 bases, and 9 bases separated the two germline ends. CDR3 length equals 12 residues. CDR3 region: CASSEGSSEAFF. The CDR3, as DNA: TGCGCCAGCAGTGAGGGCAGTTCCGAAGCTTTCTTT.

This rearrangement joins TRBV7-2 to TRBJ1-2, with D tentatively TRBD1 (5 bases). CDR1 is SGHTA and CDR2 is FQGNSA in the germline V gene. CDR3 length equals 13 residues. The germline V and J ends were trimmed by 1 base and 7 bases, with 10 bases remaining between them. CDR3 DNA sequence: TGTGCCAGCAGCTTAGAAGGGGCGGGTGGCTACACCTTC. This translates into CASSLEGAGGYTF. Using reference TRBV7-2 and TRBJ1-2 for the parts outside the CDR3, the full variable domain is GAGVSQSPSNKVTEKGKDVELRCDPISGHTALYWYRQSLGQGLEFLIYFQGNSAPDKSGLPSDRFSAERTGGSVSTLTIQRTQQEDSAVYLCASSLEGAGGYTFGSGTRLTVV.